One sample yielded the 10 T cell receptor beta chains listed below, sequenced in a study of cytomegalovirus exposure and HLA in healthy donors. PCR primers comprised 60 Vbeta and 13 Jbeta primers. TCRdb's table, derived via immunoSEQ multiplex PCR, lists solely in-frame clones and lacks some. The repertoire holds about 170,000 clones, with 85% as singletons. The material sequenced was PBMCs. The receptors here all came from a boy younger than 10 in good health and CMV-seronegative.

This CDR3 is CASSIVAMNTEAFF. In nucleotides, the CDR3 is TGTGCCAGTAGTATAGTGGCCATGAACACTGAAGCTTTCTTT. The chain is built from TRBV19 and TRBJ1-1; D not resolved. The CDR3 spans 14 residues. CDR1 and CDR2 from the germline V gene are LNHDA and SQIVND (reference sequence). Trimming took 1 base from V and 0 from J, leaving 6 bases between them.

V and J are TRBV5-1 and TRBJ1-6, with D uncertain. This CDR3 spans 16 amino acids. V was trimmed by 1 base and J by 10 bases, leaving 18 bases between them. From germline, CDR1 is SGHRS and CDR2 YFSETQ. The CDR3: CASSLSTAFSKSPLHF. The CDR3 DNA follows: TGCGCCAGCAGCTTGTCAACCGCCTTTAGCAAATCACCCCTCCACTTT.

The chain has TRBV6-5 and TRBJ2-1; 9 bases fit TRBD2. The CDR3 is 16 residues long. The ends lost 4 bases at V and 7 bases at J; junction bases unmatched: 11. From germline, CDR1 is MNHEY and CDR2 SVGAGI. The CDR3 sequence is CASSSPPAGGRNEQFF. DNA for the CDR3: TGTGCCAGCAGTTCGCCTCCAGCGGGGGGTAGGAATGAGCAGTTCTTC.

This chain connects TRBV28 to TRBJ2-1; 11 positions agree with TRBD2. Per germline, CDR1 MDHEN and CDR2 SYDVKM. The CDR3 is 15 amino acids. The V and J ends lost 11 bases and 5 bases, in that order; junction bases with no gene match: 11. DNA of the CDR3: TGTGCCGTTCTACCGGGACTAGCGGAAAACAATGAGCAGTTCTTC. Encoded protein: CAVLPGLAENNEQFF.

The chain links TRBV6-5 to TRBJ1-4; 8 nucleotides agree with TRBD1. The CDR3 totals 15 residues. The J segment lost 8 bases and the V segment lost 1 base, leaving 6 bases of the junction unmatched. Per germline, CDR1 MNHEY and CDR2 SVGAGI. In nucleotides, the CDR3 is TGTGCCAGCAGTTACTTCGGACAGGGAGCAGAAAAACTGTTTTTT. Encoded protein: CASSYFGQGAEKLFF.

The chain employs TRBV6-5 and TRBJ2-5; the D gene is possibly TRBD2 (5 bases). V lost 11 bases, J lost 3 bases, and 10 bases lay in between. This CDR3 is built from 11 residues. Per germline, CDR1 MNHEY and CDR2 SVGAGI. The CDR3 loop is CASQRKETQYF. The CDR3 coding sequence is TGTGCCTCCCAGCGGAAAGAGACCCAGTACTTC.

J is TRBJ2-1 and V is TRBV7-9, with 7 bases matching TRBD2. The CDR3 loop spans 18 amino acids. J gave up 5 bases and V 2 bases, and 15 bases lay outside the gene matches. CDR1 SEHNR and CDR2 FQNEAQ come from the germline V gene (reference sequence). CDR3 in amino acids: CASSLSVLSKRDDNEQFF. DNA of the CDR3: TGTGCCAGCAGCTTATCGGTTTTGTCCAAGCGGGATGACAATGAGCAGTTCTTC. Using reference TRBV7-9 and TRBJ2-1 for the parts outside the CDR3, the full variable domain is DTGVSQNPRHKITKRGQNVTFRCDPISEHNRLYWYRQTLGQGPEFLTYFQNEAQLEKSRLLSDRFSAERPKGSFSTLEIQRTEQGDSAMYLCASSLSVLSKRDDNEQFFGPGTRLTVL.

The V and J genes are TRBV5-1 and TRBJ2-7, with D possibly TRBD1 on 6 matching bases. The ends were cut back, 4 bases at V and 0 bases at J, with 11 bases in the middle. Germline V gene sequence: CDR1 SGHRS, CDR2 YFSETQ. The CDR3 is 14 residues long. CDR3 bases: TGCGCCAGCAGCCCAGGGGACATCTCCTACGAGCAGTACTTC. Amino acid sequence: CASSPGDISYEQYF.

The V gene is TRBV7-6, the J gene TRBJ1-3; TRBD1 matches 11 bases. The ends lost 5 bases at V and 6 bases at J; junction bases unmatched: 6. CDR3 length equals 15 residues. CDR1 and CDR2 from the germline V gene are SGHVS and FNYEAQ. CDR3 nucleotides: TGTGCCAGCAGCGACTGGACAGGGGGCGAAAACACCATATATTTT. The encoded protein is CASSDWTGGENTIYF.

The chain couples TRBV5-4 to TRBJ2-3, with a possible D match to TRBD2 (6 bases). The V gene's germline CDR1 is SGHNT and CDR2 YYREEE (reference sequence). V was trimmed by 3 bases and J by 0 bases, leaving 11 bases between them. The CDR3 runs to 15 residues. DNA of the CDR3: TGTGCCAGCAGCTCCGGGACTCTCAGCACAGATACGCAGTATTTT. It encodes CASSSGTLSTDTQYF.